This TCR beta chain stems from a study of OX40 agonist ivuxolimab in advanced cancers. At the level of the study: One patient with hepatocellular carcinoma and two with cutaneous melanoma, three in all, had partial responses.

For this clone: Its target is not known.

Germline values: CDR1 SSHAT, CDR2 FNYEAQ (reference sequence). The CDR3 consists of 19 residues. V lost 5 bases and J lost 0; bases outside the gene matches: 13. Sequencing used immunoSEQ multiplex PCR; TCRdb keeps in-frame clones, though not all of them. This sample yields 30,000 or so clones, of which around nine tenths are seen a single time; approximately 22% belongs to the top ten. Study-wide findings and caveats: Clonal expansion was seen in CD4+ and CD8+ blood T cells by week 6 at 0.1 to 3.0 mg/kg. Expanded clones belonging to CD8+ T cells outnumbered, on average, those of CD4+. Expanded peripheral T cell antigen specificity was not determined.

The chain couples TRBV7-7 to TRBJ2-2; 9 bases line up with TRBD1. Sequenced material: CD4+ or CD8+ T cells sorted from blood, taken in a trial of the OX40 agonist ivuxolimab. The receptor was derived from an adult with an advanced solid tumor such as melanoma, head and neck, liver or kidney cancer. The CDR3 region is CASSPQPGTGPTNTGELFF. In DNA, the CDR3 is TGTGCCAGCAGCCCCCAACCCGGGACAGGGCCAACGAACACCGGGGAGCTGTTTTTT.